Shown below are 6 T cell receptor beta chains from a single sample sequenced in a study of Ad26.COV2.S vaccination and SARS-CoV-2 variants. Using immunoSEQ multiplex PCR, the repertoire was profiled, and TCRdb retains in-frame clones only, with some absent. The sample includes around 250,000 clones, about 89% of them seen just once. Stated treatment: approximately 18 received Ad26.COV2.S at low or high dose, single or two shots; roughly five received placebo; per-sample allocation not given. Sampling happened 63 days after the first vaccine or placebo injection. The input for sequencing was peripheral blood, taken in a trial of Ad26.COV2.S vaccine versus placebo. The receptors originated from a person between 18 and 65 years old who received the Ad26.COV2.S COVID-19 vaccine or a placebo.

The rearrangement links TRBV18 to TRBJ2-7, with D possibly TRBD2 on 5 matching bases. V lost 2 bases, J lost 4 bases, and 9 bases lay in between. CDR1 and CDR2 from the germline V gene are KGHSH and LQKENI. The CDR3 extends over 13 amino acids. CDR3 nucleotides: TGTGCCAGCTCACCATCTGAGGGTTACGAGCAGTACTTC. Translated: CASSPSEGYEQYF.

This sequence joins TRBV11-2 and TRBJ1-1, with D possibly TRBD1 on 5 matching bases. V gave up 1 base and J gave up 4 bases, with 10 bases separating them. Germline V CDR1 and CDR2: SGHAT, FQNNGV. This CDR3 has 14 residues. The CDR3 here is CASSLAGGGTEAFF. The CDR3 DNA is TGTGCCAGCAGCTTAGCGGGCGGGGGCACTGAAGCTTTCTTT.

This sequence joins TRBV19 and TRBJ2-3; D might be TRBD1 (7 bases). The CDR3 spans 12 residues. From germline, CDR1 is LNHDA and CDR2 SQIVND (reference sequence). The CDR3 region has the DNA TGTGCTGCGGGACAGAGCACAGATACGCAGTATTTT. Protein: CAAGQSTDTQYF.

The CDR3 here is CASSRGLAGAAERFF. DNA for the CDR3: TGTGCCAGCAGCCGAGGACTAGCGGGAGCGGCCGAAAGGTTCTTC. The V call is TRBV14, the J call TRBJ2-1; 13 positions match TRBD2. With 4 bases clipped from V and 15 bases from J, the junction kept 12 bases outside the gene matches. The length of the CDR3 is 15 residues. Germline V gene data show CDR1 as SGHDN and CDR2 as FVKESK.

Notes on this clone: The sample contains more than one DNA sequence encoding this CDR3. The chain carries TRBV7-9 and TRBJ2-7, with D hard to call. The CDR3 loop spans 14 amino acids. Germline CDR1 and CDR2: SEHNR and FQNEAQ (reference sequence). V lost 3 bases and J lost 3, with 12 bases in between. CDR3 protein: CASSFGAGSYEQYF. In DNA, the CDR3 is TGTGCCAGCAGCTTTGGCGCTGGTAGCTACGAGCAGTACTTC.

The chain joins TRBV4-3 to TRBJ1-6; D is unclear. The CDR3 runs to 15 residues. Germline V gives CDR1 LGHNA, CDR2 YSLEER. Trimming took 1 base from V and 10 from J, leaving 14 bases between them. CDR3 sequence (DNA): TGCGCCAGCAGCCAAGGGGTCAATACTAGGTCACCCCTCCACTTT. Its protein is CASSQGVNTRSPLHF.